One sample yielded the 7 T cell receptor beta chains listed below, sequenced in a study of response to subunit inactivated influenza vaccine. Each CDR3 protein gets one entry after TCRdb re-called the RT-PCR reads with MiXCR. This table holds 700,000 to 800,000 distinct CDR3 sequences, 18% found once. Sequences were derived from PBMCs from blood, sampled roughly 5 days after vaccination. These receptors all come from a man aged 45-65 years who received an inactivated influenza vaccine.

This chain joins TRBV6-5 and TRBJ2-1; 12 nucleotides align to TRBD2. In germline, CDR1 is MNHEY, CDR2 SVGAGI. Trimming at V came to 2 bases and at J to 4 bases, leaving 6 bases not matched to a gene. CDR3 length: 17 residues. CDR3 DNA: TGTGCCAGCAGTTACCCCCGACTAGCGGGAGAGTACAATGAGCAGTTCTTC. Translating gives CASSYPRLAGEYNEQFF.

A single count supports this clonotype. The gene calls are TRBV5-1 and TRBJ1-6; maybe TRBD1 (5 bases). The CDR3 contains 14 residues. Germline V lookup: CDR1 SGHRS, CDR2 YFSETQ. Trimming left V 3 bases short and J 7 bases short, with 11 bases between. The CDR3, as DNA: TGCGCCAGCAGCTCCCGGGACGGAAATTCACCCCTCCACTTT. Its protein product is CASSSRDGNSPLHF.

This clonotype has more than one count but fewer than ten. V gene TRBV5-1 combines with J gene TRBJ2-2; 7 bases agree with TRBD1. Per germline, CDR1 SGHRS and CDR2 YFSETQ. Trimming at V came to 4 bases and at J to 3 bases, leaving 9 bases not matched to a gene. The CDR3 is 16 residues long. The CDR3 bases are TGCGCCAGCAGCCTAGGAAACAGGGGAGACACCGGGGAGCTGTTTTTT. Translating gives CASSLGNRGDTGELFF.

This clonotype has only a few counts. The gene calls are TRBV6-5 and TRBJ2-1; D is possibly TRBD1 (5 bases). Germline V gene sequence: CDR1 MNHEY, CDR2 SVGAGI. Trimming took 3 bases from V and 8 from J, leaving 17 bases between them. CDR3 length: 15 amino acids. CDR3 nucleotide sequence: TGTGCCAGCAGTTATCCCGGACACCGAGGCCATGAGCAGTTCTTC. This sequence encodes CASSYPGHRGHEQFF.

The table lists this clonotype with a few counts. The rearrangement uses TRBV20-1 and TRBJ1-1, with a possible D match to TRBD1 (6 bases). CDR3 length: 16 amino acids. CDR1 is DFQATT and CDR2 is SNEGSKA in the germline V gene (reference sequence). V lost 1 base, J lost 1 base, and 16 bases lay in between. Written as DNA, the CDR3 is TGCAGTGCTAGAGCGCAGCGGACAGCTGCGAACACTGAAGCTTTCTTT. Amino acid sequence: CSARAQRTAANTEAFF.

This chain joins TRBV6-2 or TRBV6-3 and TRBJ2-1; TRBD2 is a possible D gene (6 bases). Germline V gene sequence: CDR1 MNHEY, CDR2 SVGEGT. V lost 6 bases and J 2 bases, leaving 17 bases between the germline ends. The CDR3 is made up of 16 amino acids. The CDR3 sequence is CASSSTGGTPYNEQFF. The CDR3 DNA is TGTGCCAGCAGCAGCACCGGGGGAACCCCCTACAATGAGCAGTTCTTC.

This clonotype was detected many times. The rearrangement uses TRBV5-1 and TRBJ2-7; 7 bases agree with TRBD2. Looked up from germline, CDR1 is SGHRS and CDR2 is YFSETQ. V was pared by 6 bases and J by 1 base, with 4 bases of the junction left unmatched. The CDR3 is made up of 13 amino acids. Here the CDR3 DNA reads TGCGCCAGCACACGGGGAGGGTCCTACGAGCAGTACTTC. It translates to CASTRGGSYEQYF.